The 28 T cell receptor beta chains below come from one sample, sequenced in a study of control samples from healthy donors and cancer patients. Some clones are missing from TCRdb's copy, which holds only in-frame ones; the method was immunoSEQ multiplex PCR. The table records under 80,000 clones, 94% of them present only once. Sequenced sample: blood. These TCRs come from a woman aged 25 to 39 in good health.

The chain carries TRBV2 and TRBJ2-5, with TRBD2 matching over 11 bases. This CDR3 region has 15 residues. Germline CDR1 and CDR2: SNHLY and FYNNEI. With 3 bases clipped from V and 4 bases from J, the junction kept 4 bases outside the gene matches. CDR3 DNA: TGTGCCAGCAGTGATAGCGGGGGGGCCACAGAGACCCAGTACTTC. Its translation: CASSDSGGATETQYF.

This rearrangement joins TRBV7-6 to TRBJ2-7; D unresolved. CDR3 length equals 14 residues. The germline V gene has CDR1 SGHVS and CDR2 FNYEAQ. The V end was cut by 5 bases, the J end by 2 bases, with 13 bases between. The CDR3 DNA sequence: TGTGCCAGCAGCCCTTCAGTAGGCCCCTACGAGCAGTACTTC. This gives the protein CASSPSVGPYEQYF.

CDR3 DNA sequence: TGTGCCAGCAGTGAGGAGCGGGGGGCAGGCGGGGAGCTGTTTTTT. It specifies CASSEERGAGGELFF. The chain joins TRBV6-1 to TRBJ2-2; 9 nucleotides agree with TRBD2. Germline CDR1 MNHNS, CDR2 SASEGT. The junction had 6 bases not matched to a gene; V was cut back by 3 bases and J by 7 bases. The CDR3 extends over 15 amino acids.

V usage is TRBV19 and J usage is TRBJ1-1; 11 bases are shared with TRBD1. With V trimmed by 2 bases and J by 3 bases, 2 bases remained unmatched. CDR3 length: 15 amino acids. CDR1 is LNHDA and CDR2 is SQIVND in the germline V gene (reference sequence). The CDR3 region is CASSIRGQGDTEAFF. CDR3 coding DNA: TGTGCCAGTAGTATAAGGGGACAGGGGGACACTGAAGCTTTCTTT.

The chain couples TRBV19 to TRBJ2-2, with 9 bases fitting TRBD1. The trim removed 6 bases at V and 5 bases at J, leaving 4 bases unmatched. Germline V gene lookup returns CDR1 LNHDA and CDR2 SQIVND (reference sequence). The CDR3 is made up of 14 amino acids. As DNA, the CDR3 is TGTGCCAGTAGGGCGACAGGGGGGACCGGGGAGCTGTTTTTT. It specifies CASRATGGTGELFF.

The V and J genes are TRBV4-1 and TRBJ2-2; D is ambiguous. Germline values: CDR1 MGHRA, CDR2 YSYEKL. V was clipped by 0 bases and J by 5 bases, with 1 base between them. The CDR3 runs 12 residues. The CDR3 loop is CASSQDTGELFF. The DNA of the CDR3 is TGCGCCAGCAGCCAAGATACCGGGGAGCTGTTTTTT.

This sequence joins TRBV7-8 and TRBJ1-6; D is perhaps TRBD1 (5 bases). Germline V CDR1 and CDR2: SGHVS, FQNEAQ. The CDR3 is 15 residues long. V was pared by 7 bases and J by 9 bases, with 19 bases between. CDR3 protein: CASTPGGFGVSPLHF. The CDR3 DNA sequence: TGTGCCAGCACTCCCGGGGGATTCGGGGTTTCACCCCTCCACTTT. Variable domain in full (rest from reference TRBV7-8 and TRBJ1-6): GAGVSQSPRYKVAKRGQDVALRCDPISGHVSLFWYQQALGQGPEFLTYFQNEAQLDKSGLPSDRFFAERPEGSVSTLKIQRTQQEDSAVYLCASTPGGFGVSPLHFGNGTRLTVT.

This sequence joins TRBV7-6 and TRBJ1-3; D perhaps matches TRBD1 (6 bases). CDR1 and CDR2 (germline): SGHVS, FNYEAQ. V lost 0 bases and J 1 base, leaving 13 bases between the germline ends. The CDR3 spans 17 residues. CDR3 protein: CASSLALGGHSGNTIYF. CDR3 nucleotide sequence: TGTGCCAGCAGCTTAGCGCTCGGGGGGCATTCTGGAAACACCATATATTTT. The full variable domain, with the rest looked up from reference TRBV7-6 and TRBJ1-3, is GAGVSQSPRYKVTKRGQDVALRCDPISGHVSLYWYRQALGQGPEFLTYFNYEAQQDKSGLPNDRFSAERPEGSISTLTIQRTEQRDSAMYRCASSLALGGHSGNTIYFGEGSWLTVV.

This chain links TRBV7-8 with TRBJ2-2; a possible D gene is TRBD2 (5 bases). The CDR3 has 17 amino acids. CDR1 SGHVS and CDR2 FQNEAQ come from the germline V gene. V lost 5 bases to trimming and J lost 0 bases, with 16 bases between them. The CDR3 here is CASSPRSGTSNTGELFF. For the CDR3, the DNA is TGTGCCAGCAGCCCTAGATCGGGAACCTCGAACACCGGGGAGCTGTTTTTT. Full variable domain (missing parts from reference TRBV7-8 and TRBJ2-2): GAGVSQSPRYKVAKRGQDVALRCDPISGHVSLFWYQQALGQGPEFLTYFQNEAQLDKSGLPSDRFFAERPEGSVSTLKIQRTQQEDSAVYLCASSPRSGTSNTGELFFGEGSRLTVL.

The genes are TRBV2 and TRBJ1-5; 7 nucleotides match TRBD1. The junction had 12 bases not matched to a gene; V was cut back by 3 bases and J by 7 bases. CDR3 length: 16 amino acids. From germline, CDR1 is SNHLY and CDR2 FYNNEI. CDR3 protein: CASSDTLRDRQQPQHF. CDR3 coding DNA: TGTGCCAGCAGTGACACCCTCCGGGACAGACAGCAGCCCCAGCATTTT.

V usage is TRBV19 and J usage is TRBJ1-2, with D possibly matching TRBD1 (5 bases). This CDR3 spans 10 amino acids. Trimming stripped 8 bases from V and 7 bases from J, with 8 bases between. From germline, CDR1 is LNHDA and CDR2 SQIVND (reference sequence). CDR3 bases: TGTGCCAGTTCGGGGGGTGGCTACACCTTC. Translated, it gives CASSGGGYTF.

The rearrangement joins TRBV27 to TRBJ2-2; 8 bases are a match to TRBD2. CDR1 and CDR2 from the germline V gene are MNHEY and SMNVEV (reference sequence). The V and J ends lost 1 base and 4 bases, in that order; junction bases with no gene match: 8. This CDR3 region has 17 residues. The CDR3 DNA reads as TGTGCCAGCAGTTTATTTTCCGGGGGGGCCTCCACCGGGGAGCTGTTTTTT. Amino acid sequence: CASSLFSGGASTGELFF.

This chain links TRBV28 with TRBJ2-5, with no clear D. V was cut by 3 bases and J by 5 bases, with 16 bases left in between. This CDR3 has 15 amino acids. Germline V CDR1 and CDR2: MDHEN, SYDVKM. CDR3 sequence: CASSLESTHSETQYF. CDR3 sequence (DNA): TGTGCCAGCAGTTTGGAATCGACACATTCGGAGACCCAGTACTTC.

The chain joins TRBV6-1 to TRBJ1-3, with D tentatively TRBD1 (5 bases). V was clipped by 3 bases and J by 4 bases, with 16 bases between them. The CDR3 extends over 16 amino acids. In germline, CDR1 is MNHNS, CDR2 SASEGT. The CDR3 DNA follows: TGTGCCAGCAGTGAGAGACGGGGCTTACCAGGAAACACCATATATTTT. Its protein is CASSERRGLPGNTIYF.

The V and J genes are TRBV12-3 or TRBV12-4 and TRBJ2-2; 7 bases map to TRBD1. This CDR3 spans 13 amino acids. V gave up 6 bases and J gave up 6 bases; unmatched junction bases: 4. CDR3 nucleotides: TGTGCCAGCAGAAGACAGGGAGCCGGGGAGCTGTTTTTT. Its translation: CASRRQGAGELFF.

J is TRBJ1-1 and V is TRBV6-5; 8 nucleotides agree with TRBD1. The CDR3 runs 15 residues. Unmatched junction bases numbered 2, after V lost 0 bases and J lost 2 bases. Germline V gene lookup returns CDR1 MNHEY and CDR2 SVGAGI. The CDR3, as DNA: TGTGCCAGCAGTTACTCCCAGGGGGCTAACACTGAAGCTTTCTTT. Translated: CASSYSQGANTEAFF.

This chain uses TRBV2 with TRBJ2-3, with a tentative D call TRBD2 (5 bases). The V gene lost 11 bases and the J gene lost 6 bases, with 21 bases spanning the gap. Looked up from germline, CDR1 is SNHLY and CDR2 is FYNNEI. The CDR3 length is 14 residues. CDR3 sequence: CASAKGLGMDTQYF. The CDR3 DNA is TGTGCCTCCGCAAAGGGCCTCGGGATGGATACGCAGTATTTT.

The rearrangement joins TRBV6-1 to TRBJ2-1; weak D call: TRBD1 (5 bases). The CDR3 has 15 residues. V lost 2 bases and J lost 2, with 10 bases in between. CDR1 and CDR2 from the germline V gene are MNHNS and SASEGT. CDR3 nucleotides: TGTGCCAGCAGTGAACAGGCAGGGACCTACAATGAGCAGTTCTTC. This sequence encodes CASSEQAGTYNEQFF.

This chain uses TRBV7-8 with TRBJ2-5; perhaps TRBD1 as D (5 bases). V was shortened by 5 bases and J by 3 bases, with 10 bases between the two germline ends. The length of the CDR3 is 13 residues. CDR1 SGHVS and CDR2 FQNEAQ come from the germline V gene. The CDR3 loop is CASSPPREETQYF. The CDR3 DNA follows: TGTGCCAGCAGCCCCCCCAGGGAAGAGACCCAGTACTTC.

The chain links TRBV7-9 to TRBJ1-2, with D unresolved. Trimming cost V 8 bases and J 7 bases, with 23 bases left between them. CDR1 is SEHNR, CDR2 FQNEAQ, per germline (reference sequence). The CDR3 has 15 amino acids. CDR3 region: CASEDTNDQDGGYTF. Here the CDR3 DNA reads TGTGCCAGCGAAGATACGAACGACCAAGACGGTGGCTACACCTTC.

The chain links TRBV7-2 to TRBJ2-5; the D is unclear. The CDR3 consists of 13 residues. Germline V lookup: CDR1 SGHTA, CDR2 FQGNSA. V lost 5 bases to trimming and J lost 4 bases, with 11 bases between them. CDR3 sequence (DNA): TGTGCCAGCAGCCCGCACATGGGAGAGACCCAGTACTTC. Translated: CASSPHMGETQYF.

The rearrangement links TRBV7-9 to TRBJ1-2, with 8 bases matching TRBD1. Trimming took 0 bases from V and 0 from J; bases not matched to a gene: 0. This CDR3 spans 15 amino acids. Germline loops: CDR1 SEHNR, CDR2 FQNEAQ (reference sequence). The CDR3, as DNA: TGTGCCAGCAGCTTAGCGGGACAGGCTAACTATGGCTACACCTTC. As protein: CASSLAGQANYGYTF.

This chain uses TRBV15 with TRBJ1-2; TRBD1 matches 9 bases. Trimming removed 5 bases from V and 2 bases from J; junction bases left unmatched: 3. Germline V gives CDR1 LNHNV, CDR2 YYDKDF (reference sequence). CDR3 size: 14 residues. CDR3 sequence reads: CATSRDRENYGYTF. DNA for the CDR3: TGTGCCACCAGCCGGGACAGGGAGAACTATGGCTACACCTTC.

This rearrangement joins TRBV6-4 to TRBJ2-2; D uncertain. The CDR3 runs 14 residues. CDR1 is MRHNA, CDR2 SNTAGT, per germline. V lost 5 bases to trimming and J lost 1 base, with 8 bases between them. As DNA, the CDR3 is TGTGCCAGCAGTCAGATGGGGAACACCGGGGAGCTGTTTTTT. Translation: CASSQMGNTGELFF.

The CDR3 loop reads CASSRGASGGLTGELFF. The DNA of the CDR3 is TGCGCCAGCAGCCGAGGGGCTAGCGGGGGCCTCACCGGGGAGCTGTTTTTT. The V and J genes are TRBV4-1 and TRBJ2-2; TRBD2 aligns across 10 bases. The CDR3 covers 17 residues. V lost 4 bases, J lost 4 bases, and 9 bases stayed unmatched. Germline V CDR1 and CDR2: MGHRA, YSYEKL.

The chain has TRBV30 and TRBJ1-6; unclear D gene. The germline V gene has CDR1 GTSNPN and CDR2 SVGIG (reference sequence). This CDR3 has 11 amino acids. The CDR3 spells CARGEGAPLHF. The CDR3 DNA sequence: TGTGCTCGCGGGGAGGGAGCACCCCTCCACTTT.

The rearrangement links TRBV30 to TRBJ1-4; no definite D call. This CDR3 region has 16 residues. V was cut by 0 bases and J by 8 bases, with 19 bases left in between. From germline, CDR1 is GTSNPN and CDR2 SVGIG (reference sequence). The CDR3 region has the DNA TGTGCCTGGAGTGTACTGGCGGTCCCCTGGGAGGAAAAACTGTTTTTT. It codes for CAWSVLAVPWEEKLFF.

J is TRBJ1-6 and V is TRBV5-4; tentative D call: TRBD1 (5 bases). Germline V gives CDR1 SGHNT, CDR2 YYREEE (reference sequence). Trimming removed 5 bases from V and 10 bases from J, with 13 bases in between. The length of the CDR3 is 13 residues. The CDR3 coding sequence is TGTGCCAGCAGTCCCCCGGGGGGATCACCCCTCCACTTT. This sequence encodes CASSPPGGSPLHF.